This T cell receptor (beta chain) was sequenced during a study of T cell responses to AZD1222 COVID-19 vaccine. Overall study results and limits: Unmutated variant regions are reportedly targeted by nearly half of spike-specific TCRs. Repertoire samples came only from after the peak T cell response.

The CDR3 runs 15 residues. The V gene's germline CDR1 is LGHNA and CDR2 YSLEER. Trimming cost V 4 bases and J 4 bases, with 17 bases left between them. Here immunoSEQ multiplex PCR was the method, and the copy in TCRdb shows in-frame clones only, minus some. The sample contains tens of thousands of clones, less than 90% of which appear only once. The sample holds a few counts of this clone. Antigen: not known. This chain connects TRBV4-3 to TRBJ2-7, with D possibly matching TRBD1 (6 bases). This TCR came from an adult in good health. Sequences were derived from peripheral blood, sampled on day 0 of AZD1222 vaccination. The CDR3 spells CASSRSAHRGYEQYF. The CDR3 region has the DNA TGCGCCAGCAGCCGAAGTGCCCATAGGGGGTACGAGCAGTACTTC.